The subject of this entry is one T cell receptor beta chain. Its cognate antigen is unknown. The junction departs from the called germline gene at one end, perhaps through a read error. Different DNA sequences within this sample yield the same CDR3. Primers: 60 Vbeta forward and 13 Jbeta reverse. Libraries were prepared by immunoSEQ multiplex PCR; TCRdb keeps only in-frame clonotypes and omits some of them. The sample includes about 190,000 clones, over 80% of them seen just once. The data stem from a study of cytomegalovirus exposure and HLA in healthy donors. Study outcomes and limitations: Per published reports, the classifier diagnosed cytomegalovirus status with high specificity and sensitivity. The study designated fewer than 200 TCR beta chains cytomegalovirus-associated. Later analysis associated a missense DCLRE1C variant with TCR beta V- and J-gene trimming. The authors later found HLA-associated TCR beta chains more clonally expanded than equally common others.

CDR3 length: 14 residues. Germline-derived CDR1 and CDR2 are MNHEY and SVGAGI. This TCR was sampled from a boy aged 2 to 9 in good health and CMV-seronegative. The rearrangement links TRBV6-5 to TRBJ2-3, with a weak D call TRBD2 (6 bases). The sequenced material came from PBMCs. The DNA of the CDR3 is TGTGCCAGCAGCGAAGTGGGTAGCGGAGATACACAGTATTTT. It specifies CASSEVGSGDTQYF.